The rows below give T cell receptor beta chains drawn from one sample of a study of beta chain bispecific antibodies for T cell cancers. For these TCRs, the target antigens are not known. TCRdb passed the 5' RACE reads through MiXCR, listing each CDR3 protein once. The table has more than 20,000 distinct CDR3 sequences, about 2% seen once; the top ten hold more than 4.5%. This specimen was healthy donor T cells cultured with leukemia cells, taken from a culture containing a bispecific antibody targeting TCR Vbeta12. The receptors derive from a human donor in good health. Some clones in this sample may be carry-over from other donors' samples. The CDR3 runs from the conserved cysteine through the conserved F or W. Each record gives: V gene, J gene, D gene, clone size, CDR3 protein, CDR3 DNA. D genes are given only for firm matches. Size is stated for part of the rows, as once, few or many counts, or as a class when the clone is expanded.

>TRBV10-3|TRBJ2-1|TRBD1|many
CAIGEQGISYNEQFF
TGTGCCATCGGGGAACAGGGGATCTCCTACAATGAGCAGTTCTTC
>TRBV5-6|TRBJ1-2|TRBD1|many
CASSLLNEGAGGYTF
TGTGCCAGCAGCTTGTTAAATGAGGGGGCTGGTGGCTACACCTTC
>TRBV5-1|TRBJ2-3|TRBD2|many
CASSPSGGTTDTQYF
TGCGCCAGCAGCCCTAGCGGGGGTACAACAGATACGCAGTATTTT
>TRBV7-9|TRBJ1-6|NA|many
CASTLTGWYSPLHF
TGTGCCAGCACCCTTACAGGGTGGTACTCACCCCTCCACTTT
>TRBV5-6|TRBJ2-1|TRBD2|many
CASSTRLAVSSYNEQFF
TGTGCCAGCAGCACTCGACTAGCGGTGAGCTCCTACAATGAGCAGTTCTTC
>TRBV6-1|TRBJ2-7|TRBD1|NA
CASRPWTGPTYEQYF
TGTGCCAGCAGGCCATGGACAGGACCAACCTACGAGCAGTACTTC
>TRBV7-9|TRBJ2-5|TRBD1|many
CASSPASGTGFDQYF
TGTGCCAGCAGCCCAGCCTCCGGGACAGGGTTTGACCAGTACTTC
>TRBV7-9|TRBJ2-3|NA|many
CASSLDQEEDTQYF
TGTGCCAGCAGCTTAGACCAAGAGGAAGATACGCAGTATTTT
>TRBV11-3|TRBJ2-3|NA|many
CASSSQETSTDTQYF
TGTGCCAGCAGCTCACAGGAGACTAGCACAGATACGCAGTATTTT
>TRBV10-3|TRBJ2-7|NA|many
CAISESGLNYEQYF
TGTGCCATCAGTGAGTCGGGGTTAAACTACGAGCAGTACTTC
>TRBV28|TRBJ2-5|NA|many
CASSPRGRETQYF
TGTGCCAGCAGTCCACGGGGCCGAGAGACCCAGTACTTC
>TRBV4-1|TRBJ2-7|NA|many
CASSQDPGDYEQYF
TGCGCCAGCAGCCAAGATCCCGGTGACTACGAGCAGTACTTC
>TRBV28|TRBJ2-7|TRBD1|many
CASSQTGDYEQYF
TGTGCCAGCAGTCAGACAGGGGACTACGAGCAGTACTTC
>TRBV15|TRBJ1-1|NA|many
CATSRGAEAFF
TGTGCCACCAGCAGGGGGGCCGAAGCTTTCTTT
>TRBV5-1|TRBJ1-5|NA|many
CASSLDSGNQPQHF
TGCGCCAGCAGCTTGGATTCAGGTAATCAGCCCCAGCATTTT
>TRBV20-1|TRBJ2-7|TRBD2|many
CSARVRPAGVTYEQYF
TGCAGTGCTAGAGTGCGCCCTGCGGGGGTTACCTACGAGCAGTACTTC
>TRBV19|TRBJ1-2|TRBD1|few
CASKTGFGYTF
TGTGCCAGTAAGACAGGGTTCGGCTACACCTTC
>TRBV20-1|TRBJ2-7|NA|many
CSARAMDYEQYF
TGCAGTGCTAGAGCTATGGACTACGAGCAGTACTTC
>TRBV4-2|TRBJ2-5|NA|many
CASGSVEGRETQYF
TGTGCCAGCGGATCCGTGGAGGGCCGGGAGACCCAGTACTTC
>TRBV19|TRBJ2-7|NA|NA
CASSEGQYYEQYF
TGTGCCAGTAGTGAGGGACAATACTACGAGCAGTACTTC
>TRBV5-4|TRBJ2-5|TRBD1|few
CASSPQGDGETQYF
TGTGCCAGCAGCCCTCAGGGGGATGGAGAGACCCAGTACTTC
>TRBV20-1|TRBJ2-3|TRBD2|many
CSASELGLAGTDTQYF
TGCAGTGCTAGCGAATTGGGACTAGCGGGCACAGATACGCAGTATTTT
>TRBV27|TRBJ2-7|NA|medium-sized
CASSLSKVGGPYEQYF
TGTGCCAGCAGTTTATCGAAGGTTGGGGGGCCCTACGAGCAGTACTTC
>TRBV18|TRBJ2-5|NA|many
CASSYRDGGKETQYF
TGTGCCAGCTCATATCGGGACGGCGGCAAAGAGACCCAGTACTTC
>TRBV7-3|TRBJ2-3|NA|many
CASSLDWSDTQYF
TGTGCCAGCAGCTTAGATTGGTCAGATACGCAGTATTTT
>TRBV2|TRBJ1-1|NA|many
CASADGPPTEAFF
TGTGCCAGCGCGGACGGACCTCCCACTGAAGCTTTCTTT
>TRBV4-1|TRBJ1-4|NA|many
CASSQEEQGDEKLFF
TGCGCCAGCAGCCAAGAGGAACAGGGAGATGAAAAACTGTTTTTT
>TRBV27|TRBJ2-1|TRBD2|many
CASSPTGTSGGVTEEQFF
TGTGCCAGCAGTCCGACGGGGACTAGCGGGGGGGTCACTGAAGAGCAGTTCTTC
>TRBV6-5|TRBJ2-6|NA|many
CATSGATTGANVLTF
TGTGCCACCAGTGGCGCCACCACTGGGGCCAACGTCCTGACTTTC
>TRBV7-2|TRBJ1-5|NA|many
CASSPQGGRANQPQHF
TGTGCCAGCAGCCCACAAGGGGGGAGGGCCAATCAGCCCCAGCATTTT
>TRBV28|TRBJ2-7|NA|many
CASSLEASYEQYF
TGTGCCAGCAGTTTGGAGGCTTCCTACGAGCAGTACTTC
>TRBV20-1|TRBJ2-7|NA|many
CSARGLIPDEQYF
TGCAGTGCTAGAGGACTCATTCCAGACGAGCAGTACTTC
>TRBV5-4|TRBJ2-3|TRBD2|NA
CASSVSSGDTDTQYF
TGTGCCAGCAGCGTATCTAGCGGGGACACAGATACGCAGTATTTT
>TRBV7-3|TRBJ2-1|NA|many
CASSAQGVGYEQFF
TGTGCCAGCAGCGCGCAGGGTGTGGGGTATGAGCAGTTCTTC
>TRBV2|TRBJ1-2|NA|medium-sized
CASRPSSGGDYGYTF
TGTGCCAGCAGACCGAGCTCGGGGGGCGACTATGGCTACACCTTC